Listed here are 17 T cell receptor beta chains from one sample, sequenced in a study of blood T cell repertoires in COVID-19. Profiled with immunoSEQ multiplex PCR; TCRdb holds only in-frame clones, not every one. Of around 500,000 clones in the sample, roughly 85% were seen once. The sample consisted of peripheral blood. These receptors originate from a human donor in a cohort sampled during active COVID-19.

A remark on this clone: A read error may produce the germline difference seen at one junction end. V is TRBV4-1 and J is TRBJ2-7; D possibly corresponds to TRBD2 (5 bases). Germline CDR1 and CDR2: MGHRA and YSYEKL. The CDR3 contains 15 residues. This chain's CDR3 is CASSQGGLADGRRNF. The CDR3 DNA is TGCGCCAGCAGCCAAGGCGGGCTGGCGGACGGCAGGCGAAACTTC.

The chain links TRBV6-6 to TRBJ2-5; D is undetermined. Trimming took 0 bases from V and 5 from J, leaving 13 bases between them. The CDR3 extends over 15 amino acids. Germline V gives CDR1 MNHNY, CDR2 SVGAGI (reference sequence). The DNA for the CDR3 is TGTGCCAGCAGTTACTCGACGGTCCTCGGGGAGACCCAGTACTTC. Amino acids: CASSYSTVLGETQYF.

The rearrangement joins TRBV19 to TRBJ2-7; 9 bases agree with TRBD1. V gave up 4 bases and J gave up 6 bases; unmatched junction bases: 7. Germline values: CDR1 LNHDA, CDR2 SQIVND (reference sequence). The CDR3 totals 14 residues. The CDR3 DNA reads as TGTGCCAGTAGTAGCGGACAGGGGAGATCCGAGCAGTACTTC. This translates into CASSSGQGRSEQYF.

The chain recombines TRBV24-1 with TRBJ1-5; D is unresolved. This CDR3 has 14 amino acids. The V gene lost 2 bases and the J gene lost 7 bases, with 11 bases spanning the gap. Germline assignment: CDR1 KGHDR and CDR2 SFDVKD. This chain's CDR3 is CATSDYGGIQPQHF. The CDR3 DNA reads as TGTGCCACCAGTGATTATGGAGGTATACAGCCCCAGCATTTT.

V gene TRBV11-2 combines with J gene TRBJ2-3; D gene unclear. The length of the CDR3 is 13 residues. V was cut by 5 bases and J by 6 bases, with 12 bases left in between. Germline V gives CDR1 SGHAT, CDR2 FQNNGV. CDR3 region: CASSPHWSDTQYF. In nucleotides, the CDR3 is TGTGCCAGCAGCCCCCACTGGTCGGATACGCAGTATTTT.

This sequence joins TRBV4-2 and TRBJ2-1, with 12 bases matching TRBD2. This CDR3 has 17 residues. Germline lookup yields CDR1 LGHNA and CDR2 YNFKEQ. The trim removed 1 base at V and 9 bases at J, leaving 10 bases unmatched. As DNA, the CDR3 is TGTGCCAGCAGCCAAGCTCTCCTAGCGGGAGGGCCGGGTGAGCAGTTCTTC. Its protein product is CASSQALLAGGPGEQFF.

This sequence joins TRBV3-1 (or the pseudogene TRBV3-2) and TRBJ1-2, with 9 bases fitting TRBD1. The CDR3 contains 16 residues. From germline, CDR1 is LGHDT and CDR2 YNNKEL (reference sequence). V lost 1 base and J lost 1; bases outside the gene matches: 4. The CDR3 protein is CASSQVTGQGNYGYTF. CDR3 in DNA: TGTGCCAGCAGCCAAGTTACGGGACAGGGTAACTATGGCTACACCTTC.

A few counts support this clone. The genes are TRBV30 and TRBJ1-6; D unclear. Germline CDR1 reads GTSNPN; CDR2 reads SVGIG (reference sequence). This CDR3 has 18 residues. V lost 0 bases and J 0 bases, leaving 15 bases between the germline ends. CDR3 nucleotide sequence: TGTGCCTGGAGTGTACTCGCCGACGCTAGCTCCTATAATTCACCCCTCCACTTT. This translates into CAWSVLADASSYNSPLHF.

V usage is TRBV10-3 and J usage is TRBJ2-6; 7 bases are shared with TRBD1. Trimming at V came to 10 bases and at J to 1 base, leaving 7 bases not matched to a gene. Germline CDR1 ENHRY, CDR2 SYGVKD. This CDR3 has 15 amino acids. As DNA, the CDR3 is TGTGCCACCACAGGGGCCGGATCTGGGGCCAACGTCCTGACTTTC. It translates to CATTGAGSGANVLTF.

This rearrangement joins TRBV5-1 to TRBJ2-2; tentative D call: TRBD1 (6 bases). V was pared by 8 bases and J by 3 bases, with 20 bases between. Germline V lookup: CDR1 SGHRS, CDR2 YFSETQ. The CDR3 sequence is 16 residues long. Here the CDR3 reads CASLDLRGADTGELFF. The DNA of the CDR3 is TGCGCCAGTTTGGATCTCAGGGGCGCCGACACCGGGGAGCTGTTTTTT.

Notes on this clone: The identical CDR3 is also encoded by other nucleotide sequences in the sample. The gene calls are TRBV14 and TRBJ1-5, with D possibly TRBD1 on 5 matching bases. There are 13 residues in the CDR3. Per the germline V gene, CDR1 is SGHDN and CDR2 is FVKESK. V shed 3 bases and J shed 5 bases, with 8 bases lying between them. CDR3 region: CASSQGGDQPQHF. CDR3 nucleotide sequence: TGTGCCAGCAGCCAGGGGGGGGATCAGCCCCAGCATTTT.

The V gene is TRBV9, the J gene TRBJ2-7; a possible D gene is TRBD2 (7 bases). The CDR3 loop spans 14 amino acids. Germline-derived CDR1 and CDR2 are SGDLS and YYNGEE. The V gene lost 4 bases and the J gene lost 4 bases, with 15 bases spanning the gap. This CDR3 reads CASSPEGRGYEQYF. The CDR3 DNA sequence: TGTGCCAGCAGCCCCGAAGGGAGGGGGTACGAGCAGTACTTC.

The chain recombines TRBV11-1 with TRBJ2-7; D may be TRBD1 (5 bases). Trimming stripped 5 bases from V and 3 bases from J, with 11 bases between. The CDR3 totals 13 residues. Per the germline V gene, CDR1 is SGHAT and CDR2 is FQDESV (reference sequence). The CDR3 nucleotides are TGTGCCAGCAGCCCGGACACCCTCTACGAGCAGTACTTC. Translation: CASSPDTLYEQYF.

The V call is TRBV4-1, the J call TRBJ2-7, with D perhaps matching TRBD1 (6 bases). The ends were cut back, 1 base at V and 6 bases at J, with 7 bases in the middle. Per the germline V gene, CDR1 is MGHRA and CDR2 is YSYEKL. CDR3 size: 12 residues. The CDR3 loop is CASSQGGLEQYF. CDR3 DNA sequence: TGCGCCAGCAGCCAAGGGGGGCTCGAGCAGTACTTC.

This clone was recorded only once. The chain couples TRBV6-5 to TRBJ2-7; possibly TRBD1 for D (6 bases). This CDR3 is built from 15 residues. Trimming pared 5 bases from V and 2 bases from J, leaving 16 bases between. Germline V lookup: CDR1 MNHEY, CDR2 SVGAGI. In DNA, the CDR3 is TGTGCCAGCAGTAATCCGACAGGCCGTACCTACGAGCAGTACTTC. It encodes CASSNPTGRTYEQYF.

The genes are TRBV7-2 and TRBJ1-2; D is uncertain. The CDR3 is made up of 13 amino acids. Germline V gene lookup returns CDR1 SGHTA and CDR2 FQGNSA. The V end lost 1 base, the J end lost 8 bases, and 11 bases lay between the germline ends. The CDR3 is CASSLGGWSGYTF. In nucleotides, the CDR3 is TGTGCCAGCAGCTTAGGTGGGTGGAGCGGCTACACCTTC.

The chain carries TRBV10-3 and TRBJ2-5; 7 bases align to TRBD2. The CDR3 has 15 amino acids. Germline V gene data show CDR1 as ENHRY and CDR2 as SYGVKD. With 0 bases clipped from V and 3 bases from J, the junction kept 4 bases outside the gene matches. In DNA form, the CDR3 reads TGTGCCATCAGTGAGTCGCCTGCGGGAGAAGAGACCCAGTACTTC. Protein: CAISESPAGEETQYF.